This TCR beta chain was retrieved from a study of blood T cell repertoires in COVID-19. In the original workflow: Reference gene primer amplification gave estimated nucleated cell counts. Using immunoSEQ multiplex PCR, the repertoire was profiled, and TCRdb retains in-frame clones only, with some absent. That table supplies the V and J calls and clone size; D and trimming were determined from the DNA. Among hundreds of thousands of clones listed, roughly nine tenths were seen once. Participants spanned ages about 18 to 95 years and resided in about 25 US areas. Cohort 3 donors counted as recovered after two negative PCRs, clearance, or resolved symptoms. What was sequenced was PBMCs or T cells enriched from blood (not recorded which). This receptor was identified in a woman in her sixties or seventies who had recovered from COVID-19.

The CDR3 sequence is CAIGDRGGATEQFF. The CDR3 DNA is TGTGCCATCGGCGACAGGGGAGGGGCTACTGAGCAGTTCTTC. The chain recombines TRBV19 with TRBJ2-1; a weak D match, TRBD1 (8 bases). Germline V lookup: CDR1 LNHDA, CDR2 SQIVND (reference sequence). CDR3 length: 14 residues. The V and J ends lost 10 bases and 9 bases respectively, with 22 bases between them.